These 27 T cell receptor beta chains originate from one sample sequenced in a study of CD8 T cells in Susac syndrome. Random-hexamer reverse transcription was applied to roughly 0.45 to 1 ug RNA. Via MiXCR, TCRdb re-called the immunoSEQ multiplex PCR reads, giving one row per CDR3 protein. The table includes some 200,000 distinct CDR3 sequences, more than 90% detected once. The specimen was CD4+ T cells from PBMCs. The origin of the receptors is a human donor with multiple sclerosis.

The rearrangement links TRBV14 to TRBJ2-1; TRBD2 agrees at 7 bases. The CDR3 covers 14 residues. The J segment lost 5 bases and the V segment lost 3 bases, leaving 4 bases of the junction unmatched. Germline CDR1 reads SGHDN; CDR2 reads FVKESK. The CDR3 is CASSQWGGHNEQFF. The CDR3 nucleotides read TGTGCCAGCAGCCAGTGGGGGGGACACAATGAGCAGTTCTTC.

The chain links TRBV19 to TRBJ1-5; the D is unclear. The CDR3 is 14 residues long. CDR1 LNHDA and CDR2 SQIVND come from the germline V gene (reference sequence). Between the trimmed V and J ends, which lost 8 bases and 4 bases, there was a span of 15 bases. The CDR3 is CASSHSGWNQPQHF. CDR3 nucleotides: TGTGCCAGTTCACATTCAGGTTGGAATCAGCCCCAGCATTTT. The variable domain in full, completed from reference TRBV19 and TRBJ1-5, reads DGGITQSPKYLFRKEGQNVTLSCEQNLNHDAMYWYRQDPGQGLRLIYYSQIVNDFQKGDIAEGYSVSREKKESFPLTVTSAQKNPTAFYLCASSHSGWNQPQHFGDGTRLSIL.

The chain links TRBV20-1 to TRBJ2-7; D is uncertain. The CDR3 runs 15 residues. V was clipped by 5 bases and J by 0 bases, with 17 bases between them. Looked up from germline, CDR1 is DFQATT and CDR2 is SNEGSKA (reference sequence). The CDR3 is CSASSDRLSSYEQYF. CDR3 nucleotide sequence: TGCAGTGCTTCCTCAGACCGATTGAGCTCCTACGAGCAGTACTTC.

The genes are TRBV7-9 and TRBJ2-3, with D hard to call. The CDR3 sequence is 17 residues long. Trimming stripped 4 bases from V and 4 bases from J, with 21 bases between. CDR1 and CDR2 from the germline V gene are SEHNR and FQNEAQ (reference sequence). The CDR3, as DNA: TGTGCCAGCAGCTCCAGACTTGAGCCTCTAAGAGCAGATACGCAGTATTTT. It specifies CASSSRLEPLRADTQYF.

The V gene is TRBV11-2, the J gene TRBJ1-6; perhaps TRBD1 as D (5 bases). The CDR3 is 14 residues long. Trimming shortened V by 0 bases and J by 9 bases, and 9 bases separated the two germline ends. Germline V lookup: CDR1 SGHAT, CDR2 FQNNGV. Written as DNA, the CDR3 is TGTGCCAGCAGCTTAGACAGGGTGGTTTCACCCCTCCACTTT. This gives the protein CASSLDRVVSPLHF.

The genes are TRBV29-1 and TRBJ1-1; 10 nucleotides align to TRBD1. After removal of 4 bases from V and 4 bases from J, the junction contained 9 bases not matched to a gene. Germline loops: CDR1 SQVTM, CDR2 ANQGSEA. The CDR3 sequence is 15 residues long. The CDR3 DNA reads as TGCAGCGTTGGCTTCGCGGACAGGGGGGGCACTGAAGCTTTCTTT. This codes for CSVGFADRGGTEAFF.

The V call is TRBV2, the J call TRBJ2-5; 9 bases agree with TRBD2. The germline CDR1 and CDR2 sequences are SNHLY and FYNNEI. Germline trimming cut 8 bases from V and 5 bases from J; bases unmatched to any gene: 3. The CDR3 is 12 residues long. The CDR3 reads CASFGLAETQYF. The CDR3 DNA reads as TGTGCCAGCTTCGGACTAGCGGAGACCCAGTACTTC.

This chain joins TRBV6-6 and TRBJ1-5, with D possibly matching TRBD1 (5 bases). Trimming removed 6 bases at V and 1 base at J, with 13 bases between. The CDR3 is 15 residues long. The germline V gene encodes CDR1 MNHNY and CDR2 SVGAGI (reference sequence). In DNA, the CDR3 is TGTGCCAGCAGCCCCTCGGGGGGAAGCAATCAGCCCCAGCATTTT. It specifies CASSPSGGSNQPQHF.

The V and J genes are TRBV2 and TRBJ1-2; D not certain. Trimming removed 5 bases at V and 6 bases at J, with 10 bases between. Germline assignment: CDR1 SNHLY and CDR2 FYNNEI. The CDR3 extends over 12 amino acids. The chain's CDR3 is CASSRHSNGYTF. The CDR3 DNA reads TGTGCCAGCAGTAGACATTCGAATGGCTACACCTTC. Together with reference TRBV2 and TRBJ1-2, the CDR3 gives the full variable domain: EPEVTQTPSHQVTQMGQEVILRCVPISNHLYFYWYRQILGQKVEFLVSFYNNEISEKSEIFDDQFSVERPDGSNFTLKIRSTKLEDSAMYFCASSRHSNGYTFGSGTRLTVV.

The J gene is TRBJ2-7, the V gene TRBV9; D remains unclear. CDR3 length: 15 residues. The germline V gene encodes CDR1 SGDLS and CDR2 YYNGEE. V lost 0 bases to trimming and J lost 1 base, with 11 bases between them. CDR3 amino acids: CASSVGPTYSYEQYF. CDR3 sequence (DNA): TGTGCCAGCAGCGTAGGCCCCACCTATTCCTACGAGCAGTACTTC. Together with reference TRBV9 and TRBJ2-7, the CDR3 gives the full variable domain: DSGVTQTPKHLITATGQRVTLRCSPRSGDLSVYWYQQSLDQGLQFLIQYYNGEERAKGNILERFSAQQFPDLHSELNLSSLELGDSALYFCASSVGPTYSYEQYFGPGTRLTVT.

The chain has TRBV3-1 and TRBJ2-1, with D unresolved. Germline V gives CDR1 LGHDT, CDR2 YNNKEL (reference sequence). CDR3 length: 13 residues. V gave up 3 bases and J gave up 3 bases, with 6 bases separating them. CDR3 nucleotide sequence: TGTGCCAGCAGCCATTACTTCTACAATGAGCAGTTCTTC. Translated, it gives CASSHYFYNEQFF.

The genes are TRBV3-1 and TRBJ2-7; D unclear. Germline V gene lookup returns CDR1 LGHDT and CDR2 YNNKEL (reference sequence). The CDR3 spans 12 residues. Trimming removed 2 bases at V and 2 bases at J, with 4 bases between. The CDR3 protein is CASSQTPYEQYF. DNA of the CDR3: TGTGCCAGCAGCCAAACCCCCTACGAGCAGTACTTC.

The chain recombines TRBV7-9 with TRBJ2-4, with a tentative D call TRBD1 (6 bases). CDR3 length: 17 amino acids. V was pared by 1 base and J by 0 bases, with 13 bases between. Germline CDR1 is SEHNR and CDR2 is FQNEAQ (reference sequence). The chain's CDR3 is CASSLDRAPLAKNIQYF. DNA of the CDR3: TGTGCCAGCAGCTTAGACAGGGCCCCCCTAGCCAAAAACATTCAGTACTTC.

The count of this clonotype is one. V gene TRBV30 combines with J gene TRBJ1-1; D is perhaps TRBD1 (5 bases). This CDR3 is built from 13 residues. Germline loops: CDR1 GTSNPN, CDR2 SVGIG (reference sequence). Trimming stripped 2 bases from V and 1 base from J, with 8 bases between. In DNA, the CDR3 is TGTGCCTGGAGTCGAGGGGAGAACACTGAAGCTTTCTTT. Translating gives CAWSRGENTEAFF.

This chain links TRBV7-8 with TRBJ2-6, with D hard to call. This CDR3 spans 15 amino acids. Germline CDR1 is SGHVS and CDR2 is FQNEAQ. Trimming removed 3 bases from V and 3 bases from J, with 9 bases in between. CDR3 sequence: CASSFDIFGANVLTF. The CDR3 DNA reads TGTGCCAGCAGCTTCGACATCTTTGGGGCCAACGTCCTGACTTTC.

The chain carries TRBV4-1 and TRBJ1-2, with D unclear. The CDR3 contains 14 residues. Germline CDR1 reads MGHRA; CDR2 reads YSYEKL. The V and J ends lost 4 bases and 8 bases respectively, with 17 bases between them. CDR3 sequence reads: CASSPMGTAIGYTF. Written as DNA, the CDR3 is TGCGCCAGCAGCCCCATGGGAACCGCTATCGGCTACACCTTC.

The chain is built from TRBV10-3 and TRBJ2-7; 7 nucleotides align to TRBD1. The CDR3 contains 15 residues. V was pared by 10 bases and J by 3 bases, with 15 bases of the junction left unmatched. Germline-derived CDR1 and CDR2 are ENHRY and SYGVKD. The CDR3 here is CATTGAWAGDYEQYF. DNA for the CDR3: TGTGCCACCACAGGGGCGTGGGCTGGAGACTACGAGCAGTACTTC.

The V call is TRBV5-6, the J call TRBJ1-2, with TRBD1 as a possible D gene (5 bases). Germline V gene data show CDR1 as SGHDT and CDR2 as YYEEEE. This CDR3 region has 15 residues. The germline V and J ends were trimmed by 1 base and 4 bases, with 14 bases remaining between them. The CDR3 nucleotides read TGTGCCAGCAGCTTGAGACAGTTCCAAGGCTATGGCTACACCTTC. Amino acid sequence: CASSLRQFQGYGYTF.

This clonotype was recorded a few times. The chain couples TRBV12-3 or TRBV12-4 to TRBJ2-3, with D perhaps assigned TRBD1 or TRBD2 (6 bases each). The germline V and J ends were trimmed by 3 bases and 4 bases, with 8 bases remaining between them. The CDR3 has 13 amino acids. CDR3: CASSLGGSDTQYF. The DNA for the CDR3 is TGTGCCAGCAGTTTGGGGGGCTCAGATACGCAGTATTTT.

The V and J genes are TRBV13 and TRBJ2-7; D is unresolved. V lost 4 bases and J 8 bases, leaving 15 bases between the germline ends. The CDR3 covers 13 residues. CDR1 is PRHDT and CDR2 is FYEKMQ in the germline V gene (reference sequence). In nucleotides, the CDR3 is TGTGCCAGCAGCTACCGGACGGCCGGCAAGCAGTACTTC. Its translation is CASSYRTAGKQYF.

This clonotype occurred a few times. The chain couples TRBV29-1 to TRBJ1-1; D ambiguous. CDR1 and CDR2 (germline): SQVTM, ANQGSEA. The CDR3 is 13 amino acids. Trimming pared 3 bases from V and 1 base from J, leaving 9 bases between. The CDR3 DNA is TGCAGCGTTGATTCACCCGAGAACACTGAAGCTTTCTTT. The encoded protein is CSVDSPENTEAFF.

The chain uses TRBV7-9 and TRBJ1-1; D is undetermined. Germline V gives CDR1 SEHNR, CDR2 FQNEAQ (reference sequence). Trimming took off 2 bases at V and 5 bases at J, with 12 bases between the two ends. The CDR3 extends over 14 amino acids. This CDR3 reads CASSLSGGMTEAFF. The CDR3 DNA sequence: TGTGCCAGCAGCTTAAGTGGAGGTATGACTGAAGCTTTCTTT.

In nucleotides, the CDR3 is TGTGCCAGCAGCTTACAACGGGGGAAGGGGACGGAGACCCAGTACTTC. This sequence encodes CASSLQRGKGTETQYF. The gene calls are TRBV7-9 and TRBJ2-5; possibly TRBD2 for D (6 bases). The CDR3 totals 16 residues. The germline gives CDR1 SEHNR, CDR2 FQNEAQ (reference sequence). The germline V and J ends were trimmed by 2 bases and 5 bases, with 18 bases remaining between them. The full variable domain, completed using reference TRBV7-9 and TRBJ2-5, is DTGVSQNPRHKITKRGQNVTFRCDPISEHNRLYWYRQTLGQGPEFLTYFQNEAQLEKSRLLSDRFSAERPKGSFSTLEIQRTEQGDSAMYLCASSLQRGKGTETQYFGPGTRLLVL.

The V and J genes are TRBV20-1 and TRBJ2-5, with 12 bases fitting TRBD2. The CDR3 has 13 amino acids. Germline assignment: CDR1 DFQATT and CDR2 SNEGSKA (reference sequence). V was pared by 5 bases and J by 2 bases, with 0 bases of the junction left unmatched. The DNA for the CDR3 is TGCAGTGCTCTAGCGGGGGGGCAAGAGACCCAGTACTTC. Protein: CSALAGGQETQYF.

This clonotype appeared a single time. The V gene is TRBV29-1, the J gene TRBJ2-5; D is unresolved. Trimming took 0 bases from V and 5 from J, leaving 7 bases between them. The CDR3 extends over 12 amino acids. CDR1 is SQVTM and CDR2 is ANQGSEA in the germline V gene. The CDR3 nucleotides are TGCAGCGTTGAAGATTCCGGGGAGACCCAGTACTTC. Encoded protein: CSVEDSGETQYF.

This chain connects TRBV12-3 or TRBV12-4 to TRBJ2-3, with TRBD2 matching 11 bases. This CDR3 comprises 17 residues. V was pared by 2 bases and J by 2 bases, with 6 bases of the junction left unmatched. CDR3 region: CASSLTKTSGNTDTQYF. The DNA for the CDR3 is TGTGCCAGCAGTTTAACGAAGACTAGCGGGAACACAGATACGCAGTATTTT.

CDR3 coding DNA: TGTGCCAGCAGCTTAATCGGTAGCTCCTACAATGAGCAGTTCTTC. It encodes CASSLIGSSYNEQFF. This chain connects TRBV7-2 to TRBJ2-1; D is uncertain. This CDR3 is 15 amino acids long. Trimming removed 2 bases at V and 0 bases at J, with 8 bases between. Germline loops: CDR1 SGHTA, CDR2 FQGNSA. Together with reference TRBV7-2 and TRBJ2-1, the CDR3 gives the full variable domain: GAGVSQSPSNKVTEKGKDVELRCDPISGHTALYWYRQSLGQGLEFLIYFQGNSAPDKSGLPSDRFSAERTGGSVSTLTIQRTQQEDSAVYLCASSLIGSSYNEQFFGPGTRLTVL.